The sequence of this T cell receptor (beta chain) was determined in a study of PD-1 blockade in classical Hodgkin lymphoma. Brentuximab vedotin exposure varied among the patients, all of whom had relapsed after autologous stem cell transplantation. Here immunoSEQ multiplex PCR was the method, and the copy in TCRdb shows in-frame clones only, minus some. The data show 120,000 to 150,000 clones, approximately 72% seen once. Trimming removed 3 bases from V and 2 bases from J, with 14 bases in between. This CDR3 has 14 amino acids. Germline assignment: CDR1 SQVTM and CDR2 ANQGSEA. Findings of the study overall: There was a significant rise in CD4+ TCR diversity by C4D1, with no such rise for CD8+. Repertoire difference causes, possibly disease activity or prior therapy, remain undefined. When set against healthy donors, newly diagnosed patients were reported to show lower baseline TCR diversity.

As concerns this clone: Its antigen is as yet unknown.

The input for sequencing was peripheral blood mononuclear cells (PBMCs), taken before the second cycle of nivolumab. The rearrangement uses TRBV29-1 and TRBJ2-7, with D perhaps TRBD2 (5 bases). The origin of this receptor is a human donor with classical Hodgkin lymphoma. The DNA of the CDR3 is TGCAGCGTTGAGAGGCGCGGGCCCCCCTACGAGCAGTACTTC. It specifies CSVERRGPPYEQYF.